This T cell receptor beta chain came from a study of T cell responses to AZD1222 COVID-19 vaccine. Overall study context: Second-dose groups at about 4 or about 12 weeks were pooled.

General study points: The sample set comprised mostly white British donors with more females, and clonal diversity was possibly underestimated. Unmutated variant regions are reportedly targeted by nearly half of spike-specific TCRs. Regions 160-218 and 743-854 held dominance among vaccine-associated CD4 TCRs, which spanned spike.

Assay: immunoSEQ multiplex PCR; the TCRdb copy retains only in-frame clones and omits some. The sample has 200,000 to 300,000 clones, approximately 95% seen once. Germline V gene lookup returns CDR1 PRHDT and CDR2 FYEKMQ (reference sequence). This CDR3 is built from 14 residues. Trimming left V 2 bases short and J 1 base short, with 9 bases between. Turning to this clone: What it binds is unknown.

The chain has TRBV13 and TRBJ2-7; D remains ambiguous. This specimen consisted of peripheral blood, obtained on day 0 of AZD1222 vaccination. This TCR derives from an adult in good health. The CDR3, as DNA: TGTGCCAGCAGCTTAAGTCTGAGATCCTACGAGCAGTACTTC. This gives the protein CASSLSLRSYEQYF.